This T cell receptor beta chain is drawn from a study of regulatory T cells in long-lasting Graves disease. Ten or more counts support this clonotype. With iRepertoire HTBI primers and Arm-PCR of CDR3 regions, TCR beta libraries were built. TCRdb reprocessed the multiplex PCR reads via MiXCR and lists one record per CDR3 protein. This table holds about 430,000 distinct CDR3 sequences, 14% to 15% found once. Time point meaning: newly diagnosed GD, antithyroid drugs for less than 3 months. Construction of the TCR library relied on RNA isolated from PBMCs. This sample also appeared in a second study, on T cells in Graves' hyperthyroidism and ophthalmopathy.

This receptor was identified in a woman aged 40 to 55 with Graves disease. Material: peripheral blood mononuclear cells (PBMCs), obtained at new diagnosis, from a patient treated with antithyroid drugs.

CDR3 in DNA: TGTGCCAGCAGCCGGGTGGGGACTAGGGGGAAAGAGACCCAGTACTTC. Translation gives CASSRVGTRGKETQYF. This chain connects TRBV7-2 to TRBJ2-5; 8 bases map to TRBD2. Germline CDR1 reads SGHTA; CDR2 reads FQGNSA. The junction had 11 bases not matched to a gene; V was cut back by 5 bases and J by 3 bases. The CDR3 sequence is 16 residues long.